The 19 T cell receptor beta chains in this list originate from one sample, sequenced in a study of CD8 T cells in ankylosing spondylitis. Study outcomes and limitations: It appeared that ankylosing spondylitis blood was characterized by a TCR beta motif of several highly homologous variants.

These receptors' antigens are unknown. A single record per CDR3 protein comes from TCRdb applying MiXCR to the 5' RACE reads. Of approximately 500,000 distinct CDR3 sequences detected, roughly 12% appear once; the ten largest clones hold over 6.5%. Sequenced: blood, either unsorted or a sorted T cell fraction (not recorded which). The receptors were gathered from a male donor with ankylosing spondylitis.

This clonotype has a handful of counts. The chain links TRBV20-1 to TRBJ1-2; a possible D gene is TRBD1 (6 bases). From germline, CDR1 is DFQATT and CDR2 SNEGSKA (reference sequence). This CDR3 has 13 residues. The V gene lost 3 bases and the J gene lost 4 bases, with 12 bases spanning the gap. The CDR3: CSASPGAGYGYTF. CDR3 DNA sequence: TGCAGTGCTAGCCCGGGGGCGGGCTATGGCTACACCTTC.

This clonotype was counted ten times or more. The chain has TRBV12-3 or TRBV12-4 and TRBJ1-5; D gene uncertain. The V end was cut by 6 bases, the J end by 5 bases, with 17 bases between. The CDR3 has 15 amino acids. The CDR3 nucleotides read TGTGCCAGCAGCCTTACCCCCGTCGGCCATCAGCCCCAGCATTTT. It translates to CASSLTPVGHQPQHF.

The rearrangement links TRBV5-4 to TRBJ2-3; unclear D gene. V gave up 3 bases and J gave up 2 bases, with 10 bases separating them. Germline assignment: CDR1 SGHNT and CDR2 YYREEE (reference sequence). The CDR3 sequence is 14 residues long. CDR3 region: CASSYPNPTDTQYF. The CDR3 coding sequence is TGTGCCAGCAGCTACCCAAACCCCACAGATACGCAGTATTTT.

V and J are TRBV7-9 and TRBJ1-2; D not certain. V was clipped by 2 bases and J by 7 bases, with 11 bases between them. This CDR3 region has 13 residues. In germline, CDR1 is SEHNR, CDR2 FQNEAQ (reference sequence). The CDR3, as DNA: TGTGCCAGCAGCTTAAGCGGGCTCCTTGGCTACACCTTC. As protein: CASSLSGLLGYTF.

This clonotype was picked up a small number of times. This chain connects TRBV6-1 to TRBJ2-3; the D is unclear. The CDR3 extends over 16 amino acids. Trimming removed 3 bases from V and 5 bases from J, with 18 bases in between. Germline lookup yields CDR1 MNHNS and CDR2 SASEGT. The CDR3 loop is CASSDRGEPRVDTQYF. The CDR3 DNA reads TGTGCCAGCAGTGACAGAGGCGAACCTCGTGTAGATACGCAGTATTTT.

Here the CDR3 reads CASSPLAGEPDTQYF. The CDR3 DNA sequence: TGTGCCAGCAGCCCCCTGGCGGGAGAGCCAGATACGCAGTATTTT. The chain is built from TRBV11-2 and TRBJ2-3; 7 nucleotides align to TRBD2. V shed 5 bases and J 4 bases; nucleotides not matched to a gene: 9. Looked up from germline, CDR1 is SGHAT and CDR2 is FQNNGV. The CDR3 consists of 15 residues.

Only a few counts were recorded for this clonotype. The rearrangement links TRBV10-2 to TRBJ2-7, with 10 bases lining up with TRBD2. The germline gives CDR1 WSHSY, CDR2 SAAADI. Losses at the gene ends were 0 bases for V and 6 bases for J; bases not matched to a gene: 8. CDR3 length: 16 residues. The CDR3 spells CASSESIAGGLFEQYF. CDR3 sequence (DNA): TGCGCCAGCAGTGAGTCCATAGCGGGAGGCCTTTTCGAGCAGTACTTC.

This clonotype turned up a few times. The rearrangement uses TRBV20-1 and TRBJ2-3; the match to TRBD2 covers 10 bases. CDR1 and CDR2 (germline): DFQATT, SNEGSKA (reference sequence). The CDR3 runs 15 residues. V gave up 5 bases and J gave up 4 bases; unmatched junction bases: 9. The CDR3 sequence is CSAARGAGGPDTQYF. CDR3 DNA: TGCAGTGCTGCCAGGGGAGCGGGAGGGCCAGATACGCAGTATTTT.

Notes on this clonotype: This could be a read error, since a much larger clone is one nucleotide away. The rearrangement joins TRBV6-5 to TRBJ2-5, with D perhaps TRBD2 (5 bases). The CDR3 runs 14 residues. V lost 0 bases and J lost 7, with 12 bases in between. CDR1 is MNHEY and CDR2 is SVGAGI in the germline V gene. CDR3 region: CASSYSANRGTQYF. The DNA of the CDR3 is TGTGCCAGCAGTTACTCGGCTAATCGGGGGACCCAGTACTTC.

CDR3 protein: CASSPGLGGYEQYF. The DNA of the CDR3 is TGTGCCAGCAGCCCGGGACTGGGTGGGTACGAGCAGTACTTC. This chain connects TRBV11-2 to TRBJ2-7; maybe TRBD2 (6 bases). CDR1 and CDR2 from the germline V gene are SGHAT and FQNNGV. The length of the CDR3 is 14 residues. V gave up 5 bases and J gave up 4 bases, with 15 bases separating them.

This clonotype appeared many times. The rearrangement links TRBV7-9 to TRBJ2-5; D uncertain. The CDR3 runs to 11 residues. The V gene lost 7 bases and the J gene lost 4 bases, with 7 bases spanning the gap. The germline gives CDR1 SEHNR, CDR2 FQNEAQ (reference sequence). The CDR3 sequence is CASNLGETQYF. In DNA, the CDR3 is TGTGCCAGCAACCTCGGAGAGACCCAGTACTTC.

This clonotype was observed a few times. The chain couples TRBV4-2 to TRBJ1-5; D uncertain. The germline V gene has CDR1 LGHNA and CDR2 YNFKEQ. Trimming cost V 0 bases and J 5 bases, with 11 bases left between them. The CDR3 contains 15 residues. CDR3 protein: CASSQDGQEDQPQHF. The CDR3 nucleotides are TGTGCCAGCAGCCAAGATGGCCAGGAAGATCAGCCCCAGCATTTT.

The rearrangement links TRBV7-9 to TRBJ2-7; D is perhaps TRBD2 (5 bases). V lost 0 bases, J lost 6 bases, and 9 bases lay in between. The germline V gene has CDR1 SEHNR and CDR2 FQNEAQ (reference sequence). The CDR3 runs 13 residues. DNA of the CDR3: TGTGCCAGCAGCTTAGCGGACTCCCCCGAGCAGTACGTC. As protein: CASSLADSPEQYV.

The chain recombines TRBV12-3 or TRBV12-4 with TRBJ1-5; 9 bases map to TRBD1. The CDR3 runs to 14 residues. Trimming at V came to 6 bases and at J to 7 bases, leaving 7 bases not matched to a gene. The CDR3 sequence is CASRRTGGAQPQHF. The DNA of the CDR3 is TGTGCCAGCAGAAGAACAGGGGGCGCGCAGCCCCAGCATTTT.

The chain links TRBV5-1 to TRBJ1-6; 7 bases fit TRBD1. This CDR3 has 15 amino acids. With 2 bases clipped from V and 8 bases from J, the junction kept 7 bases outside the gene matches. Germline CDR1 SGHRS, CDR2 YFSETQ. CDR3: CASSFSGGEDSPLHF. The CDR3 DNA sequence: TGCGCCAGCAGCTTTTCAGGGGGAGAGGATTCACCCCTCCACTTT.

The J gene is TRBJ1-3, the V gene TRBV3-1; TRBD1 is a possible D gene (5 bases). Germline loops: CDR1 LGHDT, CDR2 YNNKEL (reference sequence). V lost 2 bases and J 5 bases, leaving 10 bases between the germline ends. This CDR3 comprises 14 residues. The CDR3 here is CASSQRDERNTIYF. The CDR3 region has the DNA TGTGCCAGCAGCCAACGGGACGAGAGAAACACCATATATTTT.

The chain combines TRBV5-1 with TRBJ1-4; D is unclear. The length of the CDR3 is 15 residues. V lost 3 bases, J lost 5 bases, and 14 bases lay in between. Germline V CDR1 and CDR2: SGHRS, YFSETQ. This chain's CDR3 is CASSSDGGRNEKLFF. The DNA of the CDR3 is TGCGCCAGCAGCTCCGACGGTGGTAGGAATGAAAAACTGTTTTTT.

V gene TRBV5-6 combines with J gene TRBJ1-1; D is ambiguous. V dropped 0 bases and J dropped 2 bases, with 11 bases sitting between them. Germline V lookup: CDR1 SGHDT, CDR2 YYEEEE. The CDR3 sequence is 15 residues long. As DNA, the CDR3 is TGTGCCAGCAGCTTGGTCTGGCGGCCAAACACTGAAGCTTTCTTT. It specifies CASSLVWRPNTEAFF.

The chain joins TRBV7-2 to TRBJ2-7; D gene ambiguous. Germline V lookup: CDR1 SGHTA, CDR2 FQGNSA. The V end was cut by 5 bases, the J end by 4 bases, with 9 bases between. CDR3 length: 12 amino acids. DNA for the CDR3: TGTGCCAGCAGCCCGGCATTTTACGAGCAGTACTTC. As protein: CASSPAFYEQYF.